The entry below gives a single T cell receptor (beta chain) sequence along with its context. The specificity of this receptor is unknown. The input lacks base qualities; no much larger clone sits a single base away. The germline V end is reduced by 6 bases and the J end by 3 bases; junction bases left unmatched: 9. The CDR3 sequence holds 14 residues, the cysteine and phenylalanine included. Of all the DNA, just the CDR3 is kept, 42 bases in frame from base 1. The germline V gene (reference sequence) gives CDR1 as DFQATT and CDR2 as SNEGSKA. The method was PCR. Sequencer: Illumina HiSeq 2500. To reduce PCR and sequencing biases, unique molecular identifiers were built into the TCR beta cDNA libraries. Roughly 0.5 million cDNA molecules were obtained per 1 to 10 million input T cells, so each molecule approximated one T cell. Patient libraries were prepared and sequenced with the same protocol used for the earlier healthy control dataset. Samples belonging to the same batch were prepared together, multiplexed and sequenced on a shared HiSeq lane. As for the original processing: Raw barcoded reads were processed with MIGEC, and single-read molecular identifier groups were discarded before consensus assembly and CDR3 extraction. Clonotype tables were post-analysed with VDJtools, and diversity was normalized by down-sampling all datasets to the smallest sample size. In repertoire overlap clustering, CDR3 amino acid sequences, but not nucleotide sequences, were matched to correct batch-related cross-sample contamination. Clones were called with MiXCR by TCRdb after fastp trimmed the public reads at Q25, and only in-frame beta chains were retained. Rows with one shared CDR3 protein collapse into an entry with the most common genes and DNA. TCRdb's processing, not the authors' own work, is the source of the V and J calls. Recorded for this sample are a few hundred thousand distinct CDR3 sequences; 34% of them occurred a single time. In total, the top ten clones hold about 5.6% of the sample.

This sample stems from a study of post-analysis software for immune sequencing data (dated by TCRdb to the mid-2010s). Broadly, across the study: Relapsing-remitting, secondary progressive and progressive-relapsing multiple sclerosis were recorded as disease courses, and subtype annotation was lacking for some patients. The patient repertoires were compared against 10 to 12 previously published healthy control repertoires obtained from donors aged roughly 6 to 28 years. A subset of samples was prepared in parallel using single-end sample barcoding, then pooled and co-amplified after Illumina adapter ligation. Study-wide conclusions, independent of this receptor: A few TRBV segments, including TRBV5-6, TRBV5-1 and TRBV20-1, were significantly more frequent in patients than controls. When samples were clustered directly using the F measure, samples prepared in the same batch co-clustered strongly, which prompted a batch-effect correction. Multiple sclerosis patients had significantly lower normalized Chao1 diversity than controls, a result that suggests substantial peripheral T-cell clonal expansion. The control group was slightly older than the multiple sclerosis patient group.

To demonstrate the VDJtools post-analysis software, TCR beta repertoires were profiled from the peripheral blood of roughly 12 young patients with multiple sclerosis. The multiple sclerosis patients were children and adolescents ranging in age from roughly 6 to 15 years. The receptor was derived from a girl aged 2-17 years with multiple sclerosis. Material for sequencing was blood. Recombination connected TRBV20-1 to TRBJ2-7, with 9 bases in between that match TRBD2. The CDR3 region has the sequence CSAAIAGEHYEQYF. The base sequence is TGCAGTGCCGCCATAGCGGGGGAGCACTACGAGCAGTACTTC.